The clone carrying this T cell receptor beta chain is termed medium-sized. Its antigen is still unknown. Thyroid surgery was preceded by no treatment in any patient. The sample is drawn from a study of metastatic and nonmetastatic thyroid tumors. Study as a whole: Repertoire data that came from the blood and tumor or nodule tissue of malignant and benign thyroid patients were compared.

V was shortened by 2 bases and J by 4 bases, with 12 bases between the two germline ends. The length of the CDR3 is 14 residues. Germline CDR1 and CDR2: MDHEN and SYDVKM. MiXCR re-clonotyped the PCR reads for TCRdb. The profile covers about 8,000 clones, with around 25% appearing a single time and less than 30% taken by the ten largest. Study observations and caveats: Significantly higher TCR beta diversity was reportedly seen in malignant thyroid tumors than benign nodules, in blood and tumor.

The source is a female donor with papillary thyroid cancer or a benign thyroid nodule (not recorded which). Some clones in this sample may be carry-over from other donors' samples. The genes are TRBV28 and TRBJ2-7; no reliable D call. Sequenced material: tumor tissue. This CDR3 is CASSLQHTAYEQYF. CDR3 nucleotide sequence: TGTGCCAGCAGTTTACAGCATACGGCTTACGAGCAGTACTTC.